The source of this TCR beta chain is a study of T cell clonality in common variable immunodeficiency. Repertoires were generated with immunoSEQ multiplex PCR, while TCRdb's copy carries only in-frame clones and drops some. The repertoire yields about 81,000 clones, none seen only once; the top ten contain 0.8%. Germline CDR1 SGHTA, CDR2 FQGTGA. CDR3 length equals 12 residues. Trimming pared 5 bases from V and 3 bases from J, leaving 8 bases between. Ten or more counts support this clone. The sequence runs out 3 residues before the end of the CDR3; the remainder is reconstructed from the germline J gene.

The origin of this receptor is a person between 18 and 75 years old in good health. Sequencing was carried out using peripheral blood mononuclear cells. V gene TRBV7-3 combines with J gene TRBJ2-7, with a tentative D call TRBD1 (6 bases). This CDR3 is CASSPRGYEQYF. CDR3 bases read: TGTGCCAGCAGCCCCAGGGGCTACGAG.